The 21 T cell receptor beta chains given below trace back to one sample, sequenced in a study of CD8 T cells in Susac syndrome (dated by TCRdb to the late 2010s). The library was prepared using the immunoSEQ multiplex PCR assay. RNA was extracted using the RNeasy kit, and roughly 0.5 to 1 ug of the RNA was reverse transcribed with random hexamers. Through fastp at Q25 and MiXCR, TCRdb rebuilt clones from the public reads, retaining in-frame beta chains. Rows are unified per CDR3 protein, each entry keeping the most common DNA and genes. The sample has 100,000 to 150,000 distinct CDR3 sequences on record, roughly 96% of them singletons. The ten largest clones take up roughly 0.11% of the sample. Input material: CD4+ T cells from PBMCs. These receptors all stem from a human donor in good health.

The chain has TRBV4-2 and TRBJ1-4, with TRBD1 matching over 12 bases. Germline CDR1 reads LGHNA; CDR2 reads YNFKEQ. The CDR3 spans 16 residues. V lost 4 bases, J lost 7 bases, and 7 bases stayed unmatched. The CDR3 DNA follows: TGTGCCAGCAGCCCCCGGGGACAGGGGGCAGGTGAAAAACTGTTTTTT. Translation gives CASSPRGQGAGEKLFF.

This chain connects TRBV28 to TRBJ2-3, with a possible D match to TRBD2 (6 bases). The CDR3 is made up of 15 amino acids. V lost 3 bases, J lost 4 bases, and 14 bases lay in between. Germline loops: CDR1 MDHEN, CDR2 SYDVKM. CDR3 nucleotides: TGTGCCAGCAGTTTCAGACCGCCGGGGGCAGATACGCAGTATTTT. Protein product: CASSFRPPGADTQYF. Based on the CDR3 plus reference TRBV28 and TRBJ2-3, the full variable domain is DVKVTQSSRYLVKRTGEKVFLECVQDMDHENMFWYRQDPGLGLRLIYFSYDVKMKEKGDIPEGYSVSREKKERFSLILESASTNQTSMYLCASSFRPPGADTQYFGPGTRLTVL.

This chain connects TRBV9 to TRBJ2-2; the D gene is possibly TRBD2 (5 bases). The germline gives CDR1 SGDLS, CDR2 YYNGEE. The ends were cut back, 7 bases at V and 2 bases at J, with 12 bases in the middle. CDR3 length equals 14 residues. The CDR3 protein is CASERLANTGELFF. CDR3 DNA: TGTGCCAGCGAGAGGCTAGCAAACACCGGGGAGCTGTTTTTT.

V is TRBV29-1 and J is TRBJ2-7, with 9 positions matching TRBD1. Germline loops: CDR1 SQVTM, CDR2 ANQGSEA. Trimming cost V 7 bases and J 4 bases; bases outside gene matches: 8. The CDR3 runs to 13 residues. CDR3 bases: TGCAGCGCACAGGGGGCCCAGGGTTACGAGCAGTACTTC. Encoded protein: CSAQGAQGYEQYF.

This chain uses TRBV11-2 with TRBJ2-2; the D is unclear. In germline, CDR1 is SGHAT, CDR2 FQNNGV. The CDR3 has 14 amino acids. The V and J ends lost 4 bases and 3 bases respectively, with 9 bases between them. DNA for the CDR3: TGTGCCAGCAGCTCAGGACGGTACACCGGGGAGCTGTTTTTT. Residues: CASSSGRYTGELFF.

The gene calls are TRBV5-4 and TRBJ2-6, with D unclear. CDR3 size: 13 residues. The V end was cut by 3 bases, the J end by 2 bases, with 3 bases between. Looked up from germline, CDR1 is SGHNT and CDR2 is YYREEE (reference sequence). CDR3 DNA: TGTGCCAGCAGCTCGGCTGGGGCCAACGTCCTGACTTTC. It yields the protein CASSSAGANVLTF.

This rearrangement joins TRBV7-9 to TRBJ2-2; a weak D match, TRBD1 (5 bases). Germline lookup yields CDR1 SEHNR and CDR2 FQNEAQ (reference sequence). CDR3 size: 15 residues. The germline V and J ends were trimmed by 3 bases and 0 bases, with 8 bases remaining between them. The CDR3 DNA follows: TGTGCCAGCAGCTTCGACAGCCCGAACACCGGGGAGCTGTTTTTT. Translation gives CASSFDSPNTGELFF.

This chain uses TRBV10-2 with TRBJ2-1; the match to TRBD2 covers 7 bases. V trimming: 2 bases; J trimming: 4 bases; junction bases outside the gene matches: 8. The CDR3 contains 16 residues. Per germline, CDR1 WSHSY and CDR2 SAAADI. The DNA for the CDR3 is TGCGCCAGCAGTGAGATAAGAGGGAGGGGATACAATGAGCAGTTCTTC. This encodes CASSEIRGRGYNEQFF.

The chain uses TRBV2 and TRBJ2-3; TRBD1 matches 9 bases. V was clipped by 6 bases and J by 7 bases; unmatched bases: 8. The CDR3 totals 14 residues. Germline values: CDR1 SNHLY, CDR2 FYNNEI. The chain's CDR3 is CASRGTGKGYTQYF. The CDR3 DNA reads as TGTGCCAGCAGAGGGACAGGGAAGGGATATACGCAGTATTTT.

V usage is TRBV7-2 and J usage is TRBJ1-4, with 11 bases fitting TRBD1. J lost 6 bases, V lost 5 bases, and 8 bases had no gene match. The germline gives CDR1 SGHTA, CDR2 FQGNSA. The CDR3 length is 16 residues. CDR3 sequence (DNA): TGTGCCAGCAGCACTCGGACAGGGGGCGCAGATGAAAAACTGTTTTTT. As protein: CASSTRTGGADEKLFF. Based on the CDR3 plus reference TRBV7-2 and TRBJ1-4, the full variable domain is GAGVSQSPSNKVTEKGKDVELRCDPISGHTALYWYRQSLGQGLEFLIYFQGNSAPDKSGLPSDRFSAERTGGSVSTLTIQRTQQEDSAVYLCASSTRTGGADEKLFFGSGTQLSVL.

CDR3 nucleotides: TGTGCCAGCAGTTCCCGACCGGACAGCTCGTTATACAATGAGCAGTTCTTC. Protein product: CASSSRPDSSLYNEQFF. V gene TRBV27 combines with J gene TRBJ2-1; perhaps TRBD1 as D (6 bases). V was clipped by 4 bases and J by 4 bases, with 20 bases between them. From germline, CDR1 is MNHEY and CDR2 SMNVEV (reference sequence). The length of the CDR3 is 17 residues.

The sample holds one count of this clonotype. This chain uses TRBV12-3 or TRBV12-4 with TRBJ2-3; the match to TRBD1 covers 7 bases. The length of the CDR3 is 16 residues. V trimming: 10 bases; J trimming: 3 bases; junction bases outside the gene matches: 16. The CDR3 sequence is CATSTLQGRWTDTQYF. CDR3 coding DNA: TGTGCCACCTCGACGCTACAGGGGCGTTGGACAGATACGCAGTATTTT.

The CDR3 protein is CASSPVWDSRNQPQHF. CDR3 DNA: TGTGCCAGCAGCCCTGTTTGGGACAGCCGCAATCAGCCCCAGCATTTT. The V call is TRBV28, the J call TRBJ1-5; TRBD1 matches at 7 bases. Germline V lookup: CDR1 MDHEN, CDR2 SYDVKM. The CDR3 is 16 amino acids. V gave up 6 bases and J gave up 2 bases; unmatched junction bases: 10.

The V call is TRBV7-2, the J call TRBJ1-1; D gene unclear. Germline lookup yields CDR1 SGHTA and CDR2 FQGNSA. The length of the CDR3 is 12 residues. V lost 3 bases and J lost 3, with 5 bases in between. CDR3 in amino acids: CASSFSDTEAFF. CDR3 in DNA: TGTGCCAGCAGCTTCTCAGACACTGAAGCTTTCTTT.

CDR3 sequence (DNA): TGTGCCACCAGCAGAGAACAGGGGCATCAGCCCCAGCATTTT. This sequence encodes CATSREQGHQPQHF. This chain connects TRBV15 to TRBJ1-5; TRBD1 agrees at 7 bases. Trimming removed 0 bases from V and 5 bases from J; junction bases left unmatched: 1. Per germline, CDR1 LNHNV and CDR2 YYDKDF (reference sequence). There are 14 residues in the CDR3.

The J gene is TRBJ2-7, the V gene TRBV29-1; D may be TRBD1 or TRBD2 (5 bases each). CDR1 is SQVTM, CDR2 ANQGSEA, per germline. The V gene lost 3 bases and the J gene lost 2 bases, with 8 bases spanning the gap. CDR3 length: 12 residues. The CDR3 protein is CSVEGDAYEQYF. The CDR3 DNA sequence: TGCAGCGTTGAGGGGGACGCCTACGAGCAGTACTTC.

The chain links TRBV2 to TRBJ2-7; D unclear. This CDR3 contains 11 residues. Deletions cut 6 bases from V and 5 bases from J, with 8 bases between. From germline, CDR1 is SNHLY and CDR2 FYNNEI. The chain's CDR3 is CASRQIDEQYF. DNA of the CDR3: TGTGCCAGCAGACAGATCGACGAGCAGTACTTC.

This chain uses TRBV5-1 with TRBJ2-7; 7 bases are shared with TRBD1. Germline V lookup: CDR1 SGHRS, CDR2 YFSETQ. Losses at the gene ends were 3 bases for V and 0 bases for J; bases not matched to a gene: 3. CDR3 size: 14 residues. The CDR3 nucleotides are TGCGCCAGCAGCTGGGGACAGTTCTCCTACGAGCAGTACTTC. Protein sequence: CASSWGQFSYEQYF.

The V gene is TRBV28, the J gene TRBJ1-2; TRBD1 matches at 9 bases. Germline CDR1 is MDHEN and CDR2 is SYDVKM. V dropped 8 bases and J dropped 0; count of bases not matched to a gene: 7. The CDR3 contains 15 residues. CDR3 residues: CASSDRGSPNYGYTF. Written as DNA, the CDR3 is TGTGCCAGCTCGGACAGGGGATCTCCTAACTATGGCTACACCTTC.

The chain couples TRBV27 to TRBJ2-2, with D perhaps TRBD1 or TRBD2 (5 bases each). Deletions cut 1 base from V and 0 bases from J, with 9 bases between. This CDR3 has 16 residues. Per the germline V gene, CDR1 is MNHEY and CDR2 is SMNVEV (reference sequence). CDR3 protein: CASSLFGTTNTGELFF. The CDR3 nucleotides are TGTGCCAGCAGTTTATTTGGGACGACGAACACCGGGGAGCTGTTTTTT.

The CDR3 loop is CSAHRTGVAKNIQYF. DNA of the CDR3: TGCAGTGCTCACCGGACAGGGGTAGCCAAAAACATTCAGTACTTC. J is TRBJ2-4 and V is TRBV20-1; 9 nucleotides agree with TRBD1. After removal of 5 bases from V and 0 bases from J, the junction contained 5 bases not matched to a gene. Germline V lookup: CDR1 DFQATT, CDR2 SNEGSKA (reference sequence). The length of the CDR3 is 15 residues.